These 7 T cell receptor beta chains were sequenced from one sample in a study of blood T cell repertoires in COVID-19. TCRdb keeps only in-frame clones here, not all; method: immunoSEQ multiplex PCR. This sample yields 150,000 or so clones, of which approximately 86% are seen a single time; 1.5% to 1.9% belongs to the top ten. The sample taken for sequencing was peripheral blood. The receptors shown here come from a woman aged 60-75 years with acute or convalescent COVID-19.

This chain joins TRBV28 and TRBJ2-7; 7 bases match TRBD1. The CDR3 loop spans 16 amino acids. The germline CDR1 and CDR2 sequences are MDHEN and SYDVKM. V lost 4 bases to trimming and J lost 5 bases; unmatched junction nucleotides: 14. DNA of the CDR3: TGTGCCAGCAGTTCAACGACAGGGAAGGCAGGCAACGAGCAGTACTTC. Translating gives CASSSTTGKAGNEQYF.

The chain uses TRBV10-3 and TRBJ2-2; possible D gene TRBD2, 5 bases. Germline V gives CDR1 ENHRY, CDR2 SYGVKD. The CDR3 consists of 16 residues. The germline V and J ends were trimmed by 7 bases and 1 base, with 16 bases remaining between them. CDR3 nucleotide sequence: TGTGCCATCACGAGTGGACTGGGGATGAACACCGGGGAGCTGTTTTTT. It specifies CAITSGLGMNTGELFF.

The chain employs TRBV5-1 and TRBJ1-6; 12 bases line up with TRBD1. V gave up 4 bases and J gave up 9 bases; unmatched junction bases: 2. The CDR3 extends over 14 amino acids. Germline CDR1 and CDR2: SGHRS and YFSETQ. The CDR3 loop is CASSRGQGASPLHF. For the CDR3, the DNA is TGCGCCAGCAGCCGGGGACAGGGGGCTTCACCCCTCCACTTT.

The chain employs TRBV24-1 and TRBJ2-7; D is possibly TRBD1 (5 bases). The CDR3 runs to 15 residues. The V gene lost 7 bases and the J gene lost 4 bases, with 19 bases spanning the gap. Per the germline V gene, CDR1 is KGHDR and CDR2 is SFDVKD. CDR3: CATSVFWGTEYEQYF. The CDR3 nucleotides are TGTGCCACCAGCGTATTTTGGGGCACTGAGTACGAGCAGTACTTC.

The V call is TRBV11-3, the J call TRBJ2-3; perhaps TRBD2 as D (6 bases). Trimming removed 2 bases at V and 4 bases at J, with 13 bases between. Germline V gene lookup returns CDR1 SGHNT and CDR2 YENEEA. This CDR3 contains 15 residues. CDR3 sequence reads: CASSLTLGGADTQYF. The CDR3 coding sequence is TGTGCCAGCAGCTTAACCCTCGGGGGAGCAGATACGCAGTATTTT.

The chain has TRBV28 and TRBJ1-5, with 9 bases aligning to TRBD1. J lost 7 bases, V lost 2 bases, and 3 bases had no gene match. CDR1 and CDR2 (germline): MDHEN, SYDVKM. The CDR3 has 14 residues. The CDR3 loop reads CASSLTGGGQPQHF. Here the CDR3 DNA reads TGTGCCAGCAGTTTAACAGGGGGCGGGCAGCCCCAGCATTTT.

The chain is built from TRBV27 and TRBJ1-6; TRBD1 matches at 8 bases. The CDR3 consists of 13 residues. Looked up from germline, CDR1 is MNHEY and CDR2 is SMNVEV (reference sequence). Trimming at V came to 5 bases and at J to 12 bases, leaving 6 bases not matched to a gene. This CDR3 reads CASSRLQGGPLHF. CDR3 in DNA: TGTGCCAGCAGTCGACTACAGGGGGGACCCCTCCACTTT.